This is a list of T cell receptor beta chains from one sample in a study of Graves' ophthalmopathy and Graves' hyperthyroidism. One entry per CDR3 protein results from TCRdb running MiXCR on the multiplex PCR reads. The table lists hundreds of thousands of distinct CDR3 sequences, roughly two fifths of them singletons. Sequencing was performed on peripheral blood. These receptors were taken from an adult man with Graves' ophthalmopathy. CDR3s include the opening cysteine and the closing phenylalanine or tryptophan. Each record gives: J gene, D gene, V gene, clone size, CDR3 protein, CDR3 DNA. The D gene is left open where the match is weak. Clone size appears in some rows only: once, few, many, or a class for an expanded clone.

j_call: TRBJ1-5
d_call: -
v_call: TRBV6-5
clone_size: -
cdr3_aa: CASSYSIGPTNQPQHF
cdr3_nt: TGTGCCAGCAGTTACTCGATTGGGCCGACCAATCAGCCCCAGCATTTT

j_call: TRBJ1-1
d_call: -
v_call: TRBV11-2
clone_size: -
cdr3_aa: CASSAYSEEAYF
cdr3_nt: TGTGCCAGCAGTGCTTATAGCGAAGAAGCTTACTTT

j_call: TRBJ2-1
d_call: TRBD2
v_call: TRBV29-1
clone_size: -
cdr3_aa: CSVDDGLGIYNEQFF
cdr3_nt: TGCAGCGTGGATGATGGACTAGGGATCTACAATGAGCAGTTCTTC

j_call: TRBJ2-7
d_call: TRBD2
v_call: TRBV12-3/TRBV12-4
clone_size: few
cdr3_aa: CASNQAGGGVEQYF
cdr3_nt: TGTGCCAGCAACCAGGCGGGAGGCGGGGTCGAGCAGTACTTC

j_call: TRBJ2-5
d_call: -
v_call: TRBV5-1
clone_size: -
cdr3_aa: CASGPRQETQYF
cdr3_nt: TGCGCCAGCGGTCCCCGCCAAGAGACCCAGTACTTC

j_call: TRBJ2-3
d_call: -
v_call: TRBV2
clone_size: few
cdr3_aa: CASGAGGTDTDTQYF
cdr3_nt: TGTGCCAGCGGAGCCGGGGGTACCGACACAGATACGCAGTATTTT

j_call: TRBJ1-1
d_call: -
v_call: TRBV7-3
clone_size: many
cdr3_aa: CASSFGTGTEAFF
cdr3_nt: TGTGCCAGCAGCTTCGGGACGGGCACTGAAGCTTTCTTT

j_call: TRBJ2-7
d_call: -
v_call: TRBV11-1
clone_size: -
cdr3_aa: CASSPADLGSYEQYF
cdr3_nt: TGTGCCAGCAGCCCCGCGGACTTAGGCTCCTACGAGCAGTACTTC

j_call: TRBJ1-6
d_call: -
v_call: TRBV20-1
clone_size: -
cdr3_aa: CSARIGPVSSYNSPLHF
cdr3_nt: TGCAGTGCTAGGATTGGTCCGGTGAGCTCCTATAATTCACCCCTCCACTTT

j_call: TRBJ1-5
d_call: -
v_call: TRBV9
clone_size: -
cdr3_aa: CASSGSGDSNQPQHF
cdr3_nt: TGTGCCAGCAGCGGATCAGGGGATTCCAATCAGCCCCAGCATTTT

j_call: TRBJ1-1
d_call: TRBD1
v_call: TRBV7-8
clone_size: -
cdr3_aa: CASSPGQGGVLRNTEAFF
cdr3_nt: TGTGCCAGCAGCCCGGGACAGGGAGGGGTTCTCAGGAACACTGAAGCTTTCTTT

j_call: TRBJ2-2
d_call: TRBD1
v_call: TRBV10-3
clone_size: -
cdr3_aa: CAISEMSGGTGELFF
cdr3_nt: TGTGCCATCAGTGAAATGTCAGGGGGAACCGGGGAGCTGTTTTTT

j_call: TRBJ2-5
d_call: -
v_call: TRBV7-2
clone_size: -
cdr3_aa: CASTRGAGVEETQYF
cdr3_nt: TGTGCCAGCACCCGCGGGGCCGGAGTTGAAGAGACCCAGTACTTC

j_call: TRBJ2-2
d_call: TRBD2
v_call: TRBV19
clone_size: -
cdr3_aa: CASNSGRSGELFF
cdr3_nt: TGTGCCAGTAACAGCGGGAGGAGCGGGGAGCTGTTTTTT

j_call: TRBJ1-4
d_call: -
v_call: TRBV4-3
clone_size: few
cdr3_aa: CASSKGRTELFF
cdr3_nt: TGCGCCAGCAGCAAAGGCAGGACGGAACTGTTTTTT

j_call: TRBJ1-1
d_call: -
v_call: TRBV6-1
clone_size: -
cdr3_aa: CASSEVAGANTEAFF
cdr3_nt: TGTGCCAGCAGTGAAGTGGCAGGGGCGAACACTGAAGCTTTCTTT

j_call: TRBJ2-5
d_call: -
v_call: TRBV6-6
clone_size: many
cdr3_aa: CASSYSGTVQETQYF
cdr3_nt: TGTGCCAGCAGTTACTCCGGGACTGTCCAAGAGACCCAGTACTTC

j_call: TRBJ1-2
d_call: -
v_call: TRBV14
clone_size: -
cdr3_aa: CASSPARRDGYDYTF
cdr3_nt: TGTGCCAGCAGCCCAGCCAGAAGGGATGGCTATGACTACACCTTC

j_call: TRBJ2-7
d_call: TRBD1
v_call: TRBV7-9
clone_size: few
cdr3_aa: CASSLVPRGLPYEQYF
cdr3_nt: TGTGCCAGCAGCCTAGTTCCCAGGGGGCTCCCCTACGAGCAGTACTTC

j_call: TRBJ2-5
d_call: -
v_call: TRBV10-3
clone_size: few
cdr3_aa: CASSDGRGGIETQYF
cdr3_nt: TGTGCCAGCAGTGACGGCAGAGGAGGTATTGAGACCCAGTACTTC

j_call: TRBJ1-1
d_call: TRBD1
v_call: TRBV7-9
clone_size: few
cdr3_aa: CASSLQGAGGTEAFF
cdr3_nt: TGCGCCAGCAGCCTACAGGGGGCGGGGGGGACTGAAGCTTTCTTT

j_call: TRBJ2-2
d_call: -
v_call: TRBV25-1
clone_size: many
cdr3_aa: CASSAINTGELFF
cdr3_nt: TGTGCCAGCAGTGCAATTAACACCGGGGAGCTGTTTTTT

j_call: TRBJ2-7
d_call: -
v_call: TRBV2
clone_size: -
cdr3_aa: CASVRRGNEQYF
cdr3_nt: TGTGCCAGCGTTCGCAGGGGAAACGAGCAGTACTTC

j_call: TRBJ1-5
d_call: -
v_call: TRBV7-8
clone_size: many
cdr3_aa: CASSPTWTESNQPQHF
cdr3_nt: TGTGCCAGCAGCCCCACATGGACAGAGAGCAATCAGCCCCAGCATTTT

j_call: TRBJ2-5
d_call: -
v_call: TRBV10-3
clone_size: -
cdr3_aa: CASSEGPRAWETQYF
cdr3_nt: TGTGCCAGCAGTGAGGGTCCTCGAGCATGGGAGACCCAGTACTTC

j_call: TRBJ2-7
d_call: TRBD2
v_call: TRBV10-3
clone_size: many
cdr3_aa: CAISTLAGGRGEQYF
cdr3_nt: TGTGCCATCAGTACTTTAGCGGGGGGGCGTGGCGAGCAGTACTTC

j_call: TRBJ1-5
d_call: -
v_call: TRBV20-1
clone_size: -
cdr3_aa: CSAAGHKNQPQHF
cdr3_nt: TGCAGTGCGGCCGGACACAAAAATCAGCCCCAGCATTTT

j_call: TRBJ2-6
d_call: -
v_call: TRBV10-3
clone_size: -
cdr3_aa: CAISSGSGANVLTF
cdr3_nt: TGTGCCATCAGTTCTGGCTCTGGGGCCAACGTCCTGACTTTC

j_call: TRBJ1-1
d_call: -
v_call: TRBV16
clone_size: many
cdr3_aa: CASSLPSVLTEAFF
cdr3_nt: TGTGCCAGCAGCCTTCCTTCGGTGCTCACTGAAGCTTTCTTT

j_call: TRBJ2-5
d_call: TRBD1
v_call: TRBV6-4
clone_size: many
cdr3_aa: CASSGDRQETQYF
cdr3_nt: TGTGCCAGCAGTGGGGACAGGCAAGAGACCCAGTACTTC

j_call: TRBJ2-7
d_call: -
v_call: TRBV29-1
clone_size: -
cdr3_aa: CRPGYEQYF
cdr3_nt: TGCAGACCCGGCTACGAGCAGTACTTC

j_call: TRBJ1-2
d_call: -
v_call: TRBV29-1
clone_size: -
cdr3_aa: CSVEGEGQNYGYTF
cdr3_nt: TGCAGCGTTGAGGGGGAGGGCCAGAACTATGGCTACACCTTC

j_call: TRBJ2-7
d_call: -
v_call: TRBV20-1
clone_size: -
cdr3_aa: CSASKGSQGGGEQYF
cdr3_nt: TGCAGTGCTAGCAAGGGATCTCAAGGGGGAGGGGAGCAGTACTTC

j_call: TRBJ1-4
d_call: TRBD1
v_call: TRBV7-9
clone_size: -
cdr3_aa: CASSQDRDREKLFF
cdr3_nt: TGTGCCAGCAGCCAGGACAGGGATCGGGAAAAACTGTTTTTT

j_call: TRBJ1-6
d_call: -
v_call: TRBV2
clone_size: -
cdr3_aa: CASSEDGTLTAYNSPLHF
cdr3_nt: TGTGCCAGCAGTGAAGACGGGACACTTACGGCTTACAATTCACCCCTCCACTTT

j_call: TRBJ2-7
d_call: TRBD2
v_call: TRBV7-2
clone_size: -
cdr3_aa: CASSPSGREEQYF
cdr3_nt: TGTGCCAGCAGCCCTAGCGGGAGGGAGGAGCAGTACTTC

j_call: TRBJ2-5
d_call: TRBD2
v_call: TRBV7-8
clone_size: -
cdr3_aa: CASSRQTSGGPVEETQYF
cdr3_nt: TGTGCCAGCAGCCGACAGACTAGCGGGGGCCCGGTGGAAGAGACCCAGTACTTC

j_call: TRBJ1-4
d_call: -
v_call: TRBV6-1
clone_size: -
cdr3_aa: CASRTGRRNEKLFF
cdr3_nt: TGTGCCAGCAGAACAGGGCGGCGTAATGAAAAACTGTTTTTT

j_call: TRBJ2-7
d_call: TRBD1
v_call: TRBV12-3/TRBV12-4
clone_size: many
cdr3_aa: CASTLTGVSVEQYF
cdr3_nt: TGTGCCAGCACATTAACAGGGGTGTCGGTCGAGCAGTACTTC

j_call: TRBJ2-2
d_call: -
v_call: TRBV7-9
clone_size: -
cdr3_aa: CASELIVLGKGTDTGELFF
cdr3_nt: TGTGCCAGCGAGCTTATAGTTCTTGGGAAAGGAACGGACACCGGGGAGCTGTTTTTT

j_call: TRBJ1-5
d_call: -
v_call: TRBV20-1
clone_size: few
cdr3_aa: CSAYQDTSGQPQHF
cdr3_nt: TGCAGTGCTTATCAGGACACTTCGGGGCAGCCCCAGCATTTT

j_call: TRBJ2-2
d_call: -
v_call: TRBV4-2
clone_size: -
cdr3_aa: CASSQDAATGELFF
cdr3_nt: TGTGCCAGCAGCCAAGATGCGGCCACCGGGGAGCTGTTTTTT

j_call: TRBJ1-6
d_call: -
v_call: TRBV6-2/TRBV6-3
clone_size: -
cdr3_aa: CASSSGRVRNSPLHF
cdr3_nt: TGTGCCAGCAGTTCGGGCAGGGTGAGAAATTCACCCCTCCACTTT

j_call: TRBJ2-5
d_call: TRBD2
v_call: TRBV2
clone_size: once
cdr3_aa: CARASSGEETQYF
cdr3_nt: TGTGCCCGAGCGTCTAGCGGCGAAGAGACCCAGTACTTC

j_call: TRBJ2-5
d_call: TRBD2
v_call: TRBV25-1
clone_size: -
cdr3_aa: CASSSFRRGTSGTRDQETQYF
cdr3_nt: TGTGCCAGCAGTAGCTTTCGGAGGGGGACTAGCGGGACAAGGGATCAAGAGACCCAGTACTTC

j_call: TRBJ2-5
d_call: TRBD1
v_call: TRBV24-1
clone_size: -
cdr3_aa: CATSKATGALGTQYF
cdr3_nt: TGTGCCACCAGCAAGGCGACAGGGGCCTTGGGGACCCAGTACTTC

j_call: TRBJ2-2
d_call: -
v_call: TRBV7-6
clone_size: many
cdr3_aa: CASRQAGWNTGELFF
cdr3_nt: TGTGCCAGCAGGCAAGCCGGGTGGAACACCGGGGAGCTGTTTTTT

j_call: TRBJ2-2
d_call: -
v_call: TRBV7-9
clone_size: -
cdr3_aa: CASSLAGQMNTGELFF
cdr3_nt: TGTGCCAGCAGCTTGGCCGGACAGATGAACACCGGGGAGCTGTTTTTT